The rows below give T cell receptor beta chains drawn from one sample of a study of shared clonotypes between healthy human individuals. Assay used: immunoSEQ multiplex PCR; TCRdb lists only in-frame clones, some missing. This sample has over a million clones, with 96% found just once. Specimen: naive CD4+ T cells sorted from blood. The receptors stem from a man aged 25-45 years in good health. CDR3s include the opening cysteine and the closing phenylalanine or tryptophan. Each record gives: J gene, clone size, CDR3 length, V gene, D gene, CDR3 protein, CDR3 DNA. The D gene is left open where the match is weak. Clone size is shown for a subset of rows, as once, few, many or a class of expanded clone.

J: TRBJ2-7; size: -; length: 12; V: TRBV29-1; D: -; CDR3: CSVNKGTYEQYF; DNA: TGCAGCGTTAATAAGGGAACCTACGAGCAGTACTTC
J: TRBJ1-4; size: once; length: 16; V: TRBV4-1; D: -; CDR3: CASSRSRGDPVEKLFF; DNA: TGCGCCAGCAGCCGAAGTAGGGGAGATCCAGTTGAAAAACTGTTTTTT
J: TRBJ2-7; size: -; length: 12; V: TRBV2; D: TRBD1; CDR3: CASSGTGYEQYF; DNA: TGTGCCAGCAGCGGGACAGGGTATGAGCAGTACTTC
J: TRBJ2-5; size: -; length: 15; V: TRBV5-4; D: TRBD2; CDR3: CASSPRGGAQETQYF; DNA: TGTGCCAGCAGCCCCCGGGGAGGGGCCCAAGAGACCCAGTACTTC
J: TRBJ1-2; size: -; length: 13; V: TRBV15; D: TRBD1; CDR3: CATSRDRVHGYTF; DNA: TGTGCCACCAGCAGGGACAGGGTCCATGGCTACACCTTC
J: TRBJ2-1; size: -; length: 15; V: TRBV5-1; D: TRBD2; CDR3: CASSYDSSGRAKQFF; DNA: TGCGCCAGCAGCTACGACTCCAGCGGGAGGGCCAAGCAGTTCTTC
J: TRBJ2-1; size: -; length: 17; V: TRBV29-1; D: TRBD1; CDR3: CSVGGQGVRSSYNEQFF; DNA: TGCAGCGTTGGGGGACAGGGGGTGCGTAGCTCCTACAATGAGCAGTTCTTC
J: TRBJ2-5; size: -; length: 14; V: TRBV6-5; D: TRBD1; CDR3: CASSRGQGYETQYF; DNA: TGTGCCAGCAGTCGGGGACAGGGTTACGAGACCCAGTACTTC
J: TRBJ2-7; size: -; length: 11; V: TRBV15; D: -; CDR3: CATSRDGTPIF; DNA: TGTGCCACCAGCAGAGATGGGACACCTATCTTC
J: TRBJ2-1; size: once; length: 13; V: TRBV14; D: -; CDR3: CASSQFRDNEQFF; DNA: TGTGCCAGCAGCCAATTTCGAGACAATGAGCAGTTCTTC
J: TRBJ1-1; size: -; length: 15; V: TRBV28; D: -; CDR3: CASSFHRVSGTEAFF; DNA: TGTGCCAGCAGTTTCCACAGGGTTTCGGGGACTGAAGCTTTCTTT
J: TRBJ2-7; size: -; length: 16; V: TRBV9; D: TRBD1; CDR3: CASAWTAGQGLNEQYF; DNA: TGTGCCTCCGCCTGGACCGCGGGACAGGGTTTGAACGAGCAGTACTTC
J: TRBJ2-7; size: -; length: 15; V: TRBV28; D: -; CDR3: CASSHLTSGAYEQYF; DNA: TGTGCCAGCAGCCACTTGACATCGGGGGCCTACGAGCAGTACTTC
J: TRBJ1-4; size: -; length: 13; V: TRBV7-8; D: -; CDR3: CASSSDPVKKLFF; DNA: TGTGCCAGCAGCTCCGACCCCGTAAAGAAACTGTTTTTT
J: TRBJ1-4; size: -; length: 16; V: TRBV15; D: -; CDR3: CATSRRLRAGNEKLFF; DNA: TGTGCCACCAGCAGACGACTCAGGGCGGGTAATGAAAAACTGTTTTTT
J: TRBJ2-3; size: once; length: 14; V: TRBV27; D: TRBD2; CDR3: CASQGGSWRDTQYF; DNA: TGTGCCTCCCAGGGCGGGAGTTGGAGAGATACGCAGTATTTT
J: TRBJ2-7; size: -; length: 13; V: TRBV6-5; D: -; CDR3: CACLWGSNYEQYF; DNA: TGTGCCTGCTTGTGGGGCAGCAACTACGAGCAGTACTTC
J: TRBJ1-5; size: -; length: 15; V: TRBV2; D: TRBD1; CDR3: CASTMDRVALFPQHF; DNA: TGTGCCAGCACTATGGACAGGGTGGCCTTGTTTCCCCAGCATTTT
J: TRBJ2-6; size: -; length: 17; V: TRBV5-4; D: TRBD1; CDR3: CASSPGDRGKGANVLTF; DNA: TGTGCCAGCAGTCCCGGGGACAGGGGGAAAGGGGCCAACGTCCTGACTTTC
J: TRBJ2-3; size: -; length: 19; V: TRBV2; D: TRBD1; CDR3: CASKFRRGLGQGLSDTQYF; DNA: TGTGCCAGCAAATTTAGGCGGGGATTGGGACAGGGGCTATCAGATACGCAGTATTTT
J: TRBJ2-7; size: -; length: 13; V: TRBV5-4; D: -; CDR3: CASSSVDAREQYF; DNA: TGTGCCAGCAGCTCAGTGGATGCGCGGGAGCAGTACTTC
J: TRBJ2-2; size: few; length: 16; V: TRBV18; D: -; CDR3: CASSPLSSGNTGELFF; DNA: TGTGCCAGCTCACCACTTTCGTCGGGGAACACCGGGGAGCTGTTTTTT
J: TRBJ2-3; size: -; length: 24; V: TRBV13; D: -; CDR3: CASSLGPWGTMDPARGREAFTQYF; DNA: TGTGCCAGCAGCTTAGGCCCTTGGGGCACTATGGACCCTGCGCGAGGGCGCGAAGCATTTACGCAGTATTTT
J: TRBJ2-1; size: -; length: 19; V: TRBV5-4; D: TRBD1; CDR3: CASRPPGQGARGSYNEQFF; DNA: TGTGCCAGCAGACCTCCGGGACAGGGGGCCCGGGGGTCCTACAATGAGCAGTTCTTC
J: TRBJ2-3; size: -; length: 20; V: TRBV9; D: TRBD2; CDR3: CASSARGASGRATSTDTQYF; DNA: TGTGCCAGCAGCGCCCGGGGGGCCAGCGGGAGGGCTACTAGCACAGATACGCAGTATTTT
J: TRBJ1-4; size: -; length: 14; V: TRBV5-1; D: TRBD1; CDR3: CASSLGGQAEKLFF; DNA: TGCGCCAGCAGCTTGGGGGGACAGGCTGAAAAACTGTTTTTT
J: TRBJ2-5; size: -; length: 13; V: TRBV14; D: -; CDR3: CASGGQLQETQYF; DNA: TGTGCCAGCGGGGGGCAGTTGCAAGAGACCCAGTACTTC
J: TRBJ2-7; size: -; length: 14; V: TRBV25-1; D: -; CDR3: CASSRTHYPYEQYF; DNA: TGTGCCAGCAGTAGAACTCATTACCCCTACGAGCAGTACTTC
J: TRBJ1-1; size: -; length: 14; V: TRBV27; D: -; CDR3: CASSLSGGNSEAFF; DNA: TGTGCCAGCAGTTTATCAGGGGGGAACTCTGAAGCTTTCTTT
J: TRBJ2-1; size: -; length: 15; V: TRBV7-9; D: TRBD2; CDR3: CASSLGLAGVSEQFF; DNA: TGTGCCAGCAGCTTAGGACTAGCGGGAGTATCTGAGCAGTTCTTC
J: TRBJ1-4; size: once; length: 15; V: TRBV18; D: -; CDR3: CASSPGTGFREKLFF; DNA: TGTGCCAGCTCACCAGGGACGGGGTTCAGGGAAAAACTGTTTTTT
J: TRBJ2-3; size: -; length: 16; V: TRBV12-5; D: TRBD2; CDR3: CASGPGLAGLTDTQYF; DNA: TGTGCTAGTGGCCCAGGACTAGCGGGACTCACAGATACGCAGTATTTT
J: TRBJ1-1; size: once; length: 14; V: TRBV27; D: -; CDR3: CASSFGGRNTEAFF; DNA: TGTGCCAGCAGTTTCGGGGGAAGGAACACTGAAGCTTTCTTT
J: TRBJ2-3; size: -; length: 17; V: TRBV4-3; D: TRBD2; CDR3: CASSQDFGGSFTDTQYF; DNA: TGCGCCAGCAGCCAAGATTTCGGCGGGAGCTTCACAGATACGCAGTATTTT
J: TRBJ2-1; size: -; length: 17; V: TRBV5-8; D: TRBD2; CDR3: CASSFSATSGSYNEQFF; DNA: TGTGCCAGCAGCTTCTCCGCGACTAGCGGTTCCTACAATGAGCAGTTCTTC
J: TRBJ2-3; size: -; length: 17; V: TRBV9; D: TRBD2; CDR3: CASSVSLAGAERDTQYF; DNA: TGTGCCAGCAGCGTTTCTTTAGCGGGAGCGGAGAGAGATACGCAGTATTTT
J: TRBJ1-1; size: -; length: 15; V: TRBV5-6; D: TRBD1; CDR3: CASSFSGQGNTEAFF; DNA: TGTGCCAGCAGCTTCTCCGGACAGGGGAACACTGAAGCTTTCTTT
J: TRBJ2-3; size: -; length: 14; V: TRBV30; D: -; CDR3: CAWSVGDGADTQYF; DNA: TGTGCCTGGAGTGTGGGGGATGGGGCAGATACGCAGTATTTT
J: TRBJ2-2; size: -; length: 13; V: TRBV11-3; D: TRBD1; CDR3: CASGDRDGGELFF; DNA: TGTGCCAGCGGGGACAGGGACGGCGGGGAGCTGTTTTTT
J: TRBJ1-2; size: -; length: 15; V: TRBV2; D: -; CDR3: CASSPDRTAIYGYTF; DNA: TGTGCCAGCAGTCCAGATCGGACCGCTATCTATGGCTACACCTTC
J: TRBJ2-3; size: -; length: 20; V: TRBV5-4; D: TRBD2; CDR3: CASSRPGTSGSQYSTDTQYF; DNA: TGTGCCAGCAGTCGCCCCGGGACTAGCGGGAGCCAGTACAGCACAGATACGCAGTATTTT
J: TRBJ2-7; size: -; length: 16; V: TRBV9; D: TRBD1; CDR3: CASSAAPTGGPYEQYF; DNA: TGTGCCAGCAGCGCGGCGCCGACAGGGGGACCCTACGAGCAGTACTTC
J: TRBJ2-6; size: -; length: 12; V: TRBV19; D: -; CDR3: CASRAGANVLTF; DNA: TGTGCCAGTAGGGCTGGGGCCAACGTCCTGACTTTC
J: TRBJ2-3; size: -; length: 15; V: TRBV6-1; D: -; CDR3: CASSEIINLRDTQYF; DNA: TGTGCCAGCAGTGAAATCATTAACCTCAGGGATACGCAGTATTTT
J: TRBJ2-7; size: -; length: 16; V: TRBV5-1; D: -; CDR3: CASSLGGPGLNYEQYF; DNA: TGCGCCAGCAGCTTGGGGGGCCCGGGACTCAACTACGAGCAGTACTTC
J: TRBJ1-3; size: -; length: 17; V: TRBV18; D: -; CDR3: CASSPPSVDTAGNTIYF; DNA: TGTGCCAGCTCACCACCGTCCGTGGATACGGCTGGAAACACCATATATTTT
J: TRBJ2-1; size: -; length: 17; V: TRBV27; D: -; CDR3: CASSFTPTRSSYNEQFF; DNA: TGTGCCAGCAGTTTTACGCCTACAAGAAGCTCCTACAATGAGCAGTTCTTC
J: TRBJ2-5; size: -; length: 13; V: TRBV11-2; D: -; CDR3: CASSFAAQETQYF; DNA: TGTGCCAGCAGCTTCGCAGCACAAGAGACCCAGTACTTC